This T cell receptor beta chain is drawn from a study of T cell repertoires in cytomegalovirus infection. Ten or more counts support this clonotype. The CDR3 totals 8 residues. Looked up from germline, CDR1 is MNHNS and CDR2 is SASEGT. One entry per CDR3 protein, called by TCRdb with MiXCR from the reads. The sample contains 200,000 to 300,000 distinct CDR3 sequences, approximately 14% of which appear only once. The TCR sequence derives from a human donor in good health (CMV status not recorded). Some clones in this sample may be carry-over from other donors' samples. Sequences were obtained from PBMCs. The chain couples TRBV6-1 to TRBJ1-1; D is uncertain. The CDR3 coding sequence is TGTCCCAACACTGAAGCTTTCTTT. Translation gives CPNTEAFF.